This T cell receptor beta chain was retrieved from a study of CD8 T cells in ankylosing spondylitis. General study points: One TCR beta motif, made up of eight highly homologous variants, appeared characteristic of ankylosing spondylitis blood. Some of the motif variants had earlier been found in reactive arthritis patients' fluid and blood.

This clonotype was observed at least ten times. Its antigen is unknown. Generation of TCR beta libraries employed quantitative 5'-RACE incorporating molecular barcodes. TCRdb re-derived calls from the 5' RACE reads in MiXCR, one entry per CDR3 protein. In the table there are around 140,000 distinct CDR3 sequences, 11% of which are singletons. Trimming shortened V by 4 bases and J by 0 bases, and 17 bases separated the two germline ends. CDR3 length: 17 residues. CDR1 and CDR2 from the germline V gene are SGHKS and YYEKEE (reference sequence). The TCR was taken from a female donor with ankylosing spondylitis or in good health (not recorded which). This chain connects TRBV5-5 to TRBJ2-4; no clear D gene. Sequencing was performed on blood, either unsorted or a sorted T cell fraction (not recorded which). The CDR3 reads CASSQRVQILAKNIQYF. In DNA form, the CDR3 reads TGTGCCAGCAGCCAAAGGGTCCAGATACTAGCCAAAAACATTCAGTACTTC.